Presented here are 20 T cell receptor beta chains from one specimen sequenced in a study of neurological immune-mediated disorders. TCRdb passed the 5' RACE reads through MiXCR, listing each CDR3 protein once. The sample consists of roughly 60,000 distinct CDR3 sequences, 4% to 6% of them appearing once. Sequenced input: PBMCs. The receptors shown here come from a woman in her forties or fifties with multiple sclerosis.

This clonotype was observed at least ten times. V is TRBV5-1 and J is TRBJ1-2; 7 bases are shared with TRBD1. V gave up 0 bases and J gave up 8 bases; unmatched junction bases: 10. Germline V gene sequence: CDR1 SGHRS, CDR2 YFSETQ. The CDR3 contains 15 residues. CDR3 amino acids: CASSLELDRVGGYTF. The CDR3 DNA reads TGCGCCAGCAGCTTGGAGCTCGACAGGGTAGGCGGCTACACCTTC.

This clonotype has just a few counts. The V call is TRBV7-2, the J call TRBJ1-2; a possible D gene is TRBD1 (6 bases). Per germline, CDR1 SGHTA and CDR2 FQGNSA. Trimming pared 2 bases from V and 4 bases from J, leaving 23 bases between. This CDR3 comprises 18 residues. CDR3 amino acids: CASSLTFGGGANTYGYTF. DNA of the CDR3: TGTGCCAGCAGCTTAACCTTTGGGGGCGGAGCAAATACCTATGGCTACACCTTC.

This clonotype was detected many times. The chain combines TRBV5-1 with TRBJ1-3; no clear D. V was shortened by 0 bases and J by 0 bases, with 10 bases between the two germline ends. The CDR3 totals 16 residues. Germline assignment: CDR1 SGHRS and CDR2 YFSETQ. The CDR3 region is CASSLGTHNSGNTIYF. For the CDR3, the DNA is TGCGCCAGCAGCTTGGGGACCCATAACTCTGGAAACACCATATATTTT.

This clonotype occurred many times. This chain links TRBV5-1 with TRBJ1-2; D is possibly TRBD1 (5 bases). This CDR3 has 13 residues. Trimming took off 4 bases at V and 3 bases at J, with 10 bases between the two ends. From germline, CDR1 is SGHRS and CDR2 YFSETQ. Here the CDR3 DNA reads TGCGCCAGCAGCCCGGTGGGGGACTATGGCTACACCTTC. It yields the protein CASSPVGDYGYTF.

This clonotype was found many times. V and J are TRBV4-3 and TRBJ2-3, with 7 bases fitting TRBD2. Germline V gene lookup returns CDR1 LGHNA and CDR2 YSLEER. With V trimmed by 1 base and J by 6 bases, 4 bases remained unmatched. This CDR3 spans 14 amino acids. CDR3 amino acids: CASSQVDGRDTQYF. The CDR3 DNA reads TGCGCCAGCAGCCAAGTCGACGGGAGGGATACGCAGTATTTT.

V is TRBV4-1 and J is TRBJ1-2; D may be TRBD1 (6 bases). This CDR3 is 15 amino acids long. CDR1 and CDR2 (germline): MGHRA, YSYEKL. The V gene lost 1 base and the J gene lost 8 bases, with 17 bases spanning the gap. The CDR3 DNA sequence: TGCGCCAGCAGCCAAGGTCGGGGGCTGACTGGGGGCTACACCTTC. Its protein product is CASSQGRGLTGGYTF.

This clonotype was seen repeatedly, ten times or more. The chain joins TRBV29-1 to TRBJ2-5, with TRBD2 identical over 9 bases. This CDR3 spans 13 amino acids. Germline assignment: CDR1 SQVTM and CDR2 ANQGSEA. Trimming cost V 3 bases and J 5 bases; bases outside gene matches: 4. CDR3 loop: CSVEAGGIETQYF. The CDR3 nucleotides read TGCAGCGTTGAGGCGGGGGGGATCGAGACCCAGTACTTC.

Note on this clonotype: A much larger clone is a single base away; this may be a read error. The rearrangement links TRBV6-2 or TRBV6-3 to TRBJ2-5; unclear D gene. The CDR3 length is 14 residues. Germline values: CDR1 MNHEY, CDR2 SVGEGT. Between the trimmed V and J ends, which lost 0 bases and 9 bases, there was a span of 14 bases. CDR3 sequence (DNA): TGTGCCAGCAGTTACTCGGAGCTTCAGGAGTCCCAGTACTTC. Protein: CASSYSELQESQYF.

This clonotype was seen at least ten times. The V call is TRBV5-1, the J call TRBJ2-5, with 8 bases that match TRBD1. The V and J ends lost 4 bases and 6 bases, in that order; junction bases with no gene match: 8. This CDR3 is 14 amino acids long. Germline lookup yields CDR1 SGHRS and CDR2 YFSETQ. CDR3 sequence: CASSLTTGGQTQYF. The CDR3 DNA reads TGCGCCAGCAGCCTAACAACAGGGGGACAGACCCAGTACTTC.

This clonotype appeared many times. CDR3 residues: CASSPGFGGGQETQYF. The CDR3, as DNA: TGTGCCAGCAGCCCTGGCTTCGGGGGAGGCCAAGAGACCCAGTACTTC. This chain links TRBV7-2 with TRBJ2-5; TRBD2 is a possible D gene (6 bases). Trimming cost V 5 bases and J 1 base, with 17 bases left between them. Germline V gene sequence: CDR1 SGHTA, CDR2 FQGNSA. The CDR3 has 16 amino acids.

This clonotype was seen at least ten times. This rearrangement joins TRBV4-1 to TRBJ2-3, with 10 bases fitting TRBD2. J was trimmed by 2 bases and V by 0 bases; bases with no gene match: 11. The CDR3 runs to 19 residues. CDR1 is MGHRA, CDR2 YSYEKL, per germline. The CDR3 coding sequence is TGCGCCAGCAGCCAAGACCCTGGATTAACTAGCGGGGACACAGATACGCAGTATTTT. It translates to CASSQDPGLTSGDTDTQYF.

Concerning this clonotype itself: A much larger clone differs by one base, so this may be a read error. The chain links TRBV7-2 to TRBJ1-1; 8 bases align to TRBD1. This CDR3 has 13 amino acids. The V gene's germline CDR1 is SGHTA and CDR2 FQGNSA. The CDR3 reads CANSLKQGAEAFF. CDR3 coding DNA: TGTGCCAACAGCTTAAAACAGGGGGCTGAAGCTTTCTTT.

In this sample, this clonotype turned up many times. The chain's CDR3 is CASRTGGTDTQYF. DNA for the CDR3: TGCGCCAGCAGGACAGGGGGCACAGATACGCAGTATTTT. The chain uses TRBV5-1 and TRBJ2-3; 8 bases agree with TRBD1. The CDR3 is 13 amino acids. Germline V lookup: CDR1 SGHRS, CDR2 YFSETQ. V shed 5 bases and J 1 base; nucleotides not matched to a gene: 0.

This clonotype has a count of ten or more. V and J are TRBV29-1 and TRBJ2-5; perhaps TRBD1 as D (6 bases). The CDR3 is 13 residues long. Germline loops: CDR1 SQVTM, CDR2 ANQGSEA. The V end was cut by 0 bases, the J end by 7 bases, with 12 bases between. The CDR3 loop is CSVEETGGGTQYF. The CDR3 DNA is TGCAGCGTTGAAGAGACAGGCGGCGGGACCCAGTACTTC.

This clonotype has ten or more counts. The V and J genes are TRBV7-2 and TRBJ2-2; maybe TRBD2 (6 bases). Germline lookup yields CDR1 SGHTA and CDR2 FQGNSA. V lost 6 bases and J 6 bases, leaving 17 bases between the germline ends. This CDR3 has 15 amino acids. DNA for the CDR3: TGTGCCAGCAGGAACATAGCGGTCATACCCGGGGAGCTGTTTTTT. Its translation is CASRNIAVIPGELFF.

This clonotype has a count of ten or more. This chain connects TRBV12-3 or TRBV12-4 to TRBJ2-2, with TRBD1 identical over 9 bases. The length of the CDR3 is 15 residues. V dropped 6 bases and J dropped 6; count of bases not matched to a gene: 8. The CDR3 loop reads CASSPGTGIPGELFF. CDR3 in DNA: TGTGCCAGCAGCCCCGGGACAGGGATCCCCGGGGAGCTGTTTTTT.

V usage is TRBV7-6 and J usage is TRBJ2-3; TRBD2 aligns across 11 bases. The germline V gene has CDR1 SGHVS and CDR2 FNYEAQ. CDR3 length equals 17 residues. With 4 bases clipped from V and 0 bases from J, the junction kept 6 bases outside the gene matches. The CDR3 DNA reads as TGTGCCAGCAGCTCTACCGGACTAGCGGGTAGCACAGATACGCAGTATTTT. Its translation is CASSSTGLAGSTDTQYF.

This clonotype was seen repeatedly, ten times or more. The V call is TRBV5-5, the J call TRBJ2-7; maybe TRBD2 (5 bases). Trimming took 6 bases from V and 1 from J, leaving 20 bases between them. Germline values: CDR1 SGHKS, CDR2 YYEKEE (reference sequence). This CDR3 has 16 residues. The CDR3 DNA is TGTGCCAGCATAGACGGCCGACGGACGGGGTCCTACGAGCAGTACTTC. Its translation is CASIDGRRTGSYEQYF.

This clonotype was seen at least ten times. CDR3 bases: TGTGCCAGCAGCCCCGGCCCGGGACCCCAAGAGACCCAGTACTTC. Translated: CASSPGPGPQETQYF. The chain employs TRBV3-1 and TRBJ2-5; the D call may be TRBD1 or TRBD2 (5 bases each). The CDR3 spans 15 residues. Germline CDR1 LGHDT, CDR2 YNNKEL (reference sequence). V lost 4 bases and J 1 base, leaving 13 bases between the germline ends.

In its sample, this clonotype was seen many times. CDR3 region: CASSQATGELFF. The DNA of the CDR3 is TGTGCCAGCAGCCAAGCCACCGGGGAGCTGTTTTTT. The rearrangement links TRBV3-1 to TRBJ2-2; D is undetermined. V gave up 1 base and J gave up 4 bases, with 1 base separating them. The germline gives CDR1 LGHDT, CDR2 YNNKEL (reference sequence). The CDR3 contains 12 residues.